The clone carrying this T cell receptor (beta chain) was seen a few times. Per germline, CDR1 SGHVS and CDR2 FNYEAQ. The CDR3 has 17 amino acids. V lost 3 bases and J lost 6; bases outside the gene matches: 14. In preparing bulk TCR libraries, previously described methods and listed TCR primers were used. TCRdb re-called the PCR reads through MiXCR, storing one row per CDR3 protein. The profile covers under 600,000 distinct CDR3 sequences, with about 25% appearing a single time and 0.76% taken by the ten largest. The sample belongs to a study of molecular identifiers for immune sequencing clone quantification.

Input material: naive CD8+ T cells from blood, with Jurkat cell RNA spiked in. As for subset: FACS-sorted CD8+CD4-CCR7+CD45RA+ naive T cells. The clonotype originates from a human donor in good health. Some libraries in this study had Jurkat cell RNA spiked in. The rearrangement uses TRBV7-6 and TRBJ2-1; 7 bases fit TRBD2. CDR3 DNA sequence: TGTGCCAGCAGCTTGTCTCCTAGCGGTTCACCGGCCAATGAGCAGTTCTTC. Its translation: CASSLSPSGSPANEQFF. The variable domain in full, with the rest retrieved from reference TRBV7-6 and TRBJ2-1, is GAGVSQSPRYKVTKRGQDVALRCDPISGHVSLYWYRQALGQGPEFLTYFNYEAQQDKSGLPNDRFSAERPEGSISTLTIQRTEQRDSAMYRCASSLSPSGSPANEQFFGPGTRLTVL.